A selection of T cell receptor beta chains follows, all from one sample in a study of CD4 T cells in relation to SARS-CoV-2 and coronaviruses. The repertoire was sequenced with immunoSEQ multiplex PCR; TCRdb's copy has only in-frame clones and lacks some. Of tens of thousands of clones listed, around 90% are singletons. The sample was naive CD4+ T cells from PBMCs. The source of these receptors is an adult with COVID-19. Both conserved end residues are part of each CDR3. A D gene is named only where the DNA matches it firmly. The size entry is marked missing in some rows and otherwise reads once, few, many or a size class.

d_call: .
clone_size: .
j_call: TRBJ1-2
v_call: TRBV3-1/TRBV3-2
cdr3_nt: TGTGCCAGCAGCCCTATAGCGGACTATGGCTACACCTTC
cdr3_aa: CASSPIADYGYTF

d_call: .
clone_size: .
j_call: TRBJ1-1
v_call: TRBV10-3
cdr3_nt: TGTGCCACAAAAAACGGGGCAGGTCCGAATGAAGCTTTCTTT
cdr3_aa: CATKNGAGPNEAFF

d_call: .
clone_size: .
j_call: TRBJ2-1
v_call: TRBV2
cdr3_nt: TGTGCCAGCAGCTCGGACAGCTCCTACAATGAGCAGTTCTTC
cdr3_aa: CASSSDSSYNEQFF

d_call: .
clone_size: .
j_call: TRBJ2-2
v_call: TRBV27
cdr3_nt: TGTGCCAGCAGTTTACGACAGAGCACCGGGGAGCTGTTTTTT
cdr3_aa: CASSLRQSTGELFF

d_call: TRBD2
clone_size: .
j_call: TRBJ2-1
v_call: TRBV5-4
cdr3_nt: TGTGCCAGCAATTCGGGACTAGCGGACAATGAGCAGTTCTTC
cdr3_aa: CASNSGLADNEQFF

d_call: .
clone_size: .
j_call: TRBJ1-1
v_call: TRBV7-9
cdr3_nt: TGTGCCAGCAGCTTAGCGTCATGGGGAGACACTGAAGCTTTCTTT
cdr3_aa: CASSLASWGDTEAFF

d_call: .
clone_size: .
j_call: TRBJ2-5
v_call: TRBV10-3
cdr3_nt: TGTGCCATCAAGGGGGGGGGAGAGACCCAGTACTTC
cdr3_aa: CAIKGGGETQYF

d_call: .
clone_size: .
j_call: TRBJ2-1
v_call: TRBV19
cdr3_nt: TGTGCCAGTAGTATAGTCCGAAACAATGAGCAGTTCTTC
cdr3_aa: CASSIVRNNEQFF

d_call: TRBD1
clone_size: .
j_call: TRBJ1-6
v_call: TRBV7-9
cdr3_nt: TGTGCCAGCAGCTTAGGACAGGGAGGATCCTATAATTCACCCCTCCACTTT
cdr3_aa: CASSLGQGGSYNSPLHF

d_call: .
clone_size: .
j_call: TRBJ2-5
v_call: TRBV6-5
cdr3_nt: TGTGCCAGCAGTTACGGGGCAGGGCGAGAGACCCAGTACTTC
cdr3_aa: CASSYGAGRETQYF

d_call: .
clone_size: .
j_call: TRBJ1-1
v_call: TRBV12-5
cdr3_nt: TGTGCTAGTGGCCTCTACGGGGGCACTGAAGCTTTCTTT
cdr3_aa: CASGLYGGTEAFF

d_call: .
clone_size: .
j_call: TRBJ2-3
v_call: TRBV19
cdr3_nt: TGTGCCAGTAGTAGTCCAGGACTGACAGGCACAGATACGCAGTATTTT
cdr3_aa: CASSSPGLTGTDTQYF

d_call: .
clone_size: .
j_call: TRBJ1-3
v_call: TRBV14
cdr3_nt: TGTGCCAGCAGCCAAGGACATGCTGGAAACACCATATATTTT
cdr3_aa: CASSQGHAGNTIYF

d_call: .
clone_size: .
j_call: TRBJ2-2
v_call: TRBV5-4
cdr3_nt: TGTGCCAGCAGCTTTTCGTGGGAGGCCTCCACCGGGGAGCTGTTTTTT
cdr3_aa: CASSFSWEASTGELFF

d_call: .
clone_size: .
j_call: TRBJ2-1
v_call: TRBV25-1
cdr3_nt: TGTGCCAGCACAACAGCTATGGGTGAGCAGTTCTTC
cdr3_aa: CASTTAMGEQFF

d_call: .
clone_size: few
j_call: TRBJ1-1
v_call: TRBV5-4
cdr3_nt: TGTGCCACCTCGCAAGTATTGGGCCCTTACACTGAAGCTTTCTTT
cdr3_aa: CATSQVLGPYTEAFF

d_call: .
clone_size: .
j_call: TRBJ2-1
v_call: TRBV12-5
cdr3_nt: TGTGCTAGTGGTCAGTACCCGAACAATGAGCAGTTCTTC
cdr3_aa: CASGQYPNNEQFF

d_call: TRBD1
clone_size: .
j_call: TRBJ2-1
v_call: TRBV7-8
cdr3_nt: TGTGCCAGCAGCGAACGGGACAGGGCCGCCTACAATGAGCAGTTCTTC
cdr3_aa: CASSERDRAAYNEQFF

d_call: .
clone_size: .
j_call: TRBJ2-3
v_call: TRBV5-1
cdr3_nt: TGCGCCAGCAGCCGCCAGGGGCCAGATACGCAGTATTTT
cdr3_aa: CASSRQGPDTQYF

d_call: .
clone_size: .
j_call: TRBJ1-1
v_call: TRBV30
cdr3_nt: TGTGCCTGGAGTGTAGGAGGGAGGGGCGCTTTCTTT
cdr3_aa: CAWSVGGRGAFF

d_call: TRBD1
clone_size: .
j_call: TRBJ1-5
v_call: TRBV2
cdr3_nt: TGTGCCAGCAGAGTTACAGGGGGCTCGGGCAATCAGCCCCAGCATTTT
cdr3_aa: CASRVTGGSGNQPQHF

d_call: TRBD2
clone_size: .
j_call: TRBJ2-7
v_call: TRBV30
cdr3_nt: TGTGCCTGGAGTGTACGGGGGCTAGGTCGCGGGAGGGACGAGCAGTACTTC
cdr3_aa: CAWSVRGLGRGRDEQYF

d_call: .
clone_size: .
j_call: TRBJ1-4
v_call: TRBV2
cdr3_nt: TGTGCCAGCAGTTTACGGACAGCCTCAGTTGAAAAACTGTTTTTT
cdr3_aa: CASSLRTASVEKLFF

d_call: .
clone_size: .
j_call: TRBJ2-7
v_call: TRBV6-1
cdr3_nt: TGTGCCAGCAGTGAAGCGTACGGATCCTACGAGCAGTACTTC
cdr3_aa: CASSEAYGSYEQYF

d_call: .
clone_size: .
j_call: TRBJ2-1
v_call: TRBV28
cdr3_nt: TGTGCCAGCAGTAAACAGGGAATTGAGCAGTTCTTC
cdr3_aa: CASSKQGIEQFF

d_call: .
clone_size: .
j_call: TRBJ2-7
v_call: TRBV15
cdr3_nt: TGTGCCACCAGCAGAGCGGGAGCAATGCGGGAATCCCGCTACGAGCAGTACTTC
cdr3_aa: CATSRAGAMRESRYEQYF

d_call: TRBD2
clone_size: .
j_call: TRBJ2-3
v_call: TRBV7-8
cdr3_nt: TGTGCCAGCAGCTCCCCGGGACTAGGCCCAAGTAGCACAGATACGCAGTATTTT
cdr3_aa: CASSSPGLGPSSTDTQYF

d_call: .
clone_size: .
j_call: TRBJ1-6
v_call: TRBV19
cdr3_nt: TGTGCCAGTAGTAGCGGGGAGAGTGGTTCACCCCTCCACTTT
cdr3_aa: CASSSGESGSPLHF

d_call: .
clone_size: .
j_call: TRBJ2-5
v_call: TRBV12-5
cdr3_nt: TGTGCTAGTGGATTACAGGGTGCAGAGACCCAGTACTTC
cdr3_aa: CASGLQGAETQYF

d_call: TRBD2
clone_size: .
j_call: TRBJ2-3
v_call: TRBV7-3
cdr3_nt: TGTGCCAGCAGCAGATCTAGCGGAACAGAAGATACGCAGTATTTT
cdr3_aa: CASSRSSGTEDTQYF

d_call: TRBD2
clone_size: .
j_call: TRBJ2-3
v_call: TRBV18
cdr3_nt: TGTGCCAGCTCACCGACTAGCGGGAGGGTCACAGATACGCAGTATTTT
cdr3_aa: CASSPTSGRVTDTQYF

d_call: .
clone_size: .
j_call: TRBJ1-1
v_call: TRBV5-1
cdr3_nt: TGCGCCAGCAGCTCTACCTCGCCCAGGAACACTGAAGCTTTCTTT
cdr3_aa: CASSSTSPRNTEAFF

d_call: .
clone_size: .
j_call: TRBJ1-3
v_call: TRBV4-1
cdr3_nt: TGCGCCAGCAGACCTCAAATCTCTGGAAACACCATATATTTT
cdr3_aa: CASRPQISGNTIYF

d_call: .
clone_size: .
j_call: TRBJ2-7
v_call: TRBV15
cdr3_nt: TGTGCCACCAGCAGAGCGGGAGAAGGCTACGAGCAGTACTTC
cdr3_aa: CATSRAGEGYEQYF

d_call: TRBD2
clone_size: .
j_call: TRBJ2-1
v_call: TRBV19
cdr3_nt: TGTGCCAGTACAGGGACTAGCGGGAGGATTTACAATGAGCAGTTCTTC
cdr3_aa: CASTGTSGRIYNEQFF

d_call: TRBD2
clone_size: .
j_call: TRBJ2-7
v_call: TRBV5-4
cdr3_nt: TGTGCCAGCAGCGTCGGGACTAGCGGGAGGTACTACGAGCAGTACTTC
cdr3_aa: CASSVGTSGRYYEQYF

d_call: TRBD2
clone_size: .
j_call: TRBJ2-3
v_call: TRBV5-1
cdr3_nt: TGCGCCAGCAGGGGAACTAGCGGCAGCACAGATACGCAGTATTTT
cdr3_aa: CASRGTSGSTDTQYF